The rows below give T cell receptor beta chains drawn from one sample of a study of blood T cells in healthy people across ages. A single record per CDR3 protein comes from TCRdb applying MiXCR to the 5' RACE reads. The table shows approximately 1,000,000 distinct CDR3 sequences, with 35% to 40% occurring only once. Sequencing was carried out using blood. The receptors derive from a young man in good health. Both conserved end residues are part of each CDR3. A D gene is named only where the DNA matches it firmly. Clone size is not always given. Where it is, it says once, few, many or a class for expanded clones.

clone_size: NA
v_call: TRBV7-2
d_call: NA
j_call: TRBJ1-2
cdr3_aa: CASSLIRGRASYGYTF
cdr3_nt: TGTGCCAGCAGCTTAATACGTGGCAGGGCTTCCTATGGCTACACCTTC

clone_size: few
v_call: TRBV6-5
d_call: TRBD1
j_call: TRBJ1-2
cdr3_aa: CASSPTGAHNYGYTF
cdr3_nt: TGTGCCAGCAGTCCAACAGGGGCGCATAACTATGGCTACACCTTC

clone_size: NA
v_call: TRBV25-1
d_call: NA
j_call: TRBJ2-7
cdr3_aa: CASSEVGGSYEQYF
cdr3_nt: TGTGCCAGCAGTGAGGTTGGCGGATCCTACGAGCAGTACTTC

clone_size: NA
v_call: TRBV6-5
d_call: TRBD1
j_call: TRBJ1-2
cdr3_aa: CASSPDRVDGYTF
cdr3_nt: TGTGCCAGCAGCCCGGACAGGGTTGATGGCTACACCTTC

clone_size: NA
v_call: TRBV10-3
d_call: NA
j_call: TRBJ2-1
cdr3_aa: CAISELTEMDEQFF
cdr3_nt: TGTGCCATCAGTGAGTTAACAGAAATGGATGAGCAGTTCTTC

clone_size: NA
v_call: TRBV12-3/TRBV12-4
d_call: TRBD2
j_call: TRBJ2-1
cdr3_aa: CASLKGGGGHNEQFF
cdr3_nt: TGTGCCAGCCTCAAGGGTGGCGGGGGGCACAATGAGCAGTTCTTC

clone_size: few
v_call: TRBV7-9
d_call: NA
j_call: TRBJ1-1
cdr3_aa: CASSTDKNTEAFF
cdr3_nt: TGTGCCAGCAGCACGGACAAGAACACTGAAGCTTTCTTT

clone_size: NA
v_call: TRBV20-1
d_call: NA
j_call: TRBJ1-2
cdr3_aa: CSGPNYGYTF
cdr3_nt: TGCAGTGGTCCGAACTATGGCTACACCTTC

clone_size: NA
v_call: TRBV20-1
d_call: NA
j_call: TRBJ1-3
cdr3_aa: CSASRQLGNTIYF
cdr3_nt: TGCAGTGCTAGCCGACAGCTAGGAAACACCATATATTTT

clone_size: NA
v_call: TRBV24-1
d_call: TRBD2
j_call: TRBJ2-1
cdr3_aa: CATSDHSGGSYNEQFF
cdr3_nt: TGTGCCACCAGTGATCATAGCGGGGGGTCCTACAATGAGCAGTTCTTC

clone_size: few
v_call: TRBV29-1
d_call: NA
j_call: TRBJ1-2
cdr3_aa: CSVVVGFYGYTF
cdr3_nt: TGCAGCGTCGTAGTTGGGTTCTATGGCTACACCTTC

clone_size: few
v_call: TRBV7-2
d_call: TRBD2
j_call: TRBJ2-7
cdr3_aa: CASSLLAGEQYF
cdr3_nt: TGTGCCAGCAGCTTGTTAGCGGGCGAGCAGTACTTC

clone_size: few
v_call: TRBV20-1
d_call: NA
j_call: TRBJ1-1
cdr3_aa: CSASPRDMNTEAFF
cdr3_nt: TGCAGTGCTTCCCCTCGGGACATGAACACTGAAGCTTTCTTT

clone_size: many
v_call: TRBV4-2
d_call: NA
j_call: TRBJ2-3
cdr3_aa: CASSQAIGDTQYF
cdr3_nt: TGTGCCAGCAGCCAAGCTATCGGAGATACGCAGTATTTT

clone_size: few
v_call: TRBV7-9
d_call: TRBD2
j_call: TRBJ2-5
cdr3_aa: CASTSLAGGGEQYF
cdr3_nt: TGTGCCAGCACCTCACTAGCGGGGGGCGGTGAGCAGTACTTC

clone_size: few
v_call: TRBV5-6
d_call: TRBD1
j_call: TRBJ2-7
cdr3_aa: CASSWVDRDENEQYF
cdr3_nt: TGTGCCAGCAGCTGGGTAGACAGGGATGAAAACGAGCAGTACTTC

clone_size: few
v_call: TRBV20-1
d_call: TRBD1
j_call: TRBJ1-4
cdr3_aa: CSAVKGEGALSTNEKLFF
cdr3_nt: TGCAGTGCAGTAAAAGGAGAGGGGGCGCTTTCAACTAATGAAAAACTGTTTTTT

clone_size: NA
v_call: TRBV2
d_call: NA
j_call: TRBJ2-3
cdr3_aa: CASSAFWTHTDTQYF
cdr3_nt: TGTGCCAGCAGTGCCTTCTGGACCCACACAGATACGCAGTATTTT

clone_size: few
v_call: TRBV9
d_call: NA
j_call: TRBJ1-1
cdr3_aa: CASSVEQVGWTEAFF
cdr3_nt: TGTGCCAGCAGCGTAGAACAGGTGGGTTGGACTGAAGCTTTCTTT

clone_size: NA
v_call: TRBV12-3/TRBV12-4
d_call: NA
j_call: TRBJ1-1
cdr3_aa: CASERTRSTEAFF
cdr3_nt: TGTGCCAGCGAGCGGACCAGGAGCACTGAAGCTTTCTTT